The 17 T cell receptor beta chains below all came from one sample that was sequenced in a study of identical twins. One entry per CDR3 protein, called by TCRdb with MiXCR from the 5' RACE reads. This sample has more than 400,000 distinct CDR3 sequences, with 12% to 15% found just once. These data also featured in a second study, about yellow fever vaccine responses in identical twins.

Material: CD4+ T cells sorted from blood. The receptors originated from a young woman in good health.

In its sample, this clonotype was seen many times. The DNA of the CDR3 is TGTGCCAGCAGGGGCGGAACTAATGAAAAACTGTTTTTT. Translation: CASRGGTNEKLFF. The chain joins TRBV11-3 to TRBJ1-4; D gene uncertain. Germline CDR1 and CDR2: SGHNT and YENEEA. CDR3 length: 13 amino acids. With 6 bases removed from V and 1 base from J, the gap between germline ends came to 6 bases.

The chain has TRBV5-6 and TRBJ1-1; D not resolved. CDR1 SGHDT and CDR2 YYEEEE come from the germline V gene. The CDR3 consists of 16 residues. Trimming shortened V by 1 base and J by 6 bases, and 19 bases separated the two germline ends. The CDR3 region is CASSLIPVRGNAEAFF. The CDR3 nucleotides are TGTGCCAGCAGCTTGATCCCGGTCCGCGGTAACGCTGAAGCTTTCTTT.

This clonotype was seen more than once but under ten times. The rearrangement joins TRBV6-1 to TRBJ1-2, with D unresolved. The CDR3 totals 14 residues. CDR1 and CDR2 from the germline V gene are MNHNS and SASEGT. The V end was cut by 6 bases, the J end by 5 bases, with 16 bases between. CDR3 nucleotide sequence: TGTGCCAGCAGCCGACCCGGGGTCGGGTATGGCTACACCTTC. Translation: CASSRPGVGYGYTF.

This clonotype appeared a few times. The gene calls are TRBV5-1 and TRBJ1-1; D is possibly TRBD1 (5 bases). V lost 7 bases, J lost 4 bases, and 14 bases lay in between. CDR1 is SGHRS and CDR2 is YFSETQ in the germline V gene. The CDR3 is 13 amino acids. The CDR3 nucleotides read TGCGCCAGCGCCCGGGAAGGGGCCACTGAAGCTTTCTTT. It codes for CASAREGATEAFF.

The chain has TRBV28 and TRBJ2-1; D is unresolved. Germline V CDR1 and CDR2: MDHEN, SYDVKM. Trimming pared 2 bases from V and 12 bases from J, leaving 14 bases between. The CDR3 covers 13 residues. The CDR3 loop reads CASSLSTALRQFF. CDR3 bases: TGTGCCAGCAGTTTAAGTACGGCCTTAAGGCAGTTCTTC.

The chain has TRBV9 and TRBJ2-2, with D perhaps TRBD1 (5 bases). The germline V and J ends were trimmed by 4 bases and 4 bases, with 20 bases remaining between them. CDR1 and CDR2 (germline): SGDLS, YYNGEE. The CDR3 runs 17 residues. The CDR3 loop is CASSPRRNGQFTGELFF. CDR3 in DNA: TGTGCCAGCAGCCCACGTAGGAATGGACAATTCACCGGGGAGCTGTTTTTT.

This clonotype has a handful of counts. V and J are TRBV5-1 and TRBJ2-5; possible D gene TRBD2, 6 bases. CDR1 SGHRS and CDR2 YFSETQ come from the germline V gene. Trimming removed 0 bases at V and 2 bases at J, with 14 bases between. This CDR3 is 16 amino acids long. The CDR3 loop reads CASSLGVAEGQETQYF. CDR3 DNA sequence: TGCGCCAGCAGCTTGGGGGTAGCGGAGGGGCAAGAGACCCAGTACTTC.

The chain carries TRBV7-7 and TRBJ2-7; 7 bases fit TRBD1. Germline CDR1 reads SSHAT; CDR2 reads FNYEAQ (reference sequence). V lost 6 bases and J lost 6; bases outside the gene matches: 8. The CDR3 consists of 13 residues. CDR3 protein: CASSRDRESEQYF. The CDR3 coding sequence is TGTGCCAGCAGTCGTGACAGGGAATCCGAGCAGTACTTC.

The rearrangement joins TRBV20-1 to TRBJ1-1; D is possibly TRBD1 (5 bases). V dropped 2 bases and J dropped 0 bases, with 19 bases sitting between them. CDR1 is DFQATT and CDR2 is SNEGSKA in the germline V gene (reference sequence). The CDR3 runs 17 residues. In DNA, the CDR3 is TGCAGTGCTAGACAAAAAAGGACGGGGCCGCTGAACACTGAAGCTTTCTTT. Its translation is CSARQKRTGPLNTEAFF.

This clonotype appeared a few times. The rearrangement uses TRBV20-1 and TRBJ2-1, with TRBD2 as a possible D gene (6 bases). Germline loops: CDR1 DFQATT, CDR2 SNEGSKA (reference sequence). V was cut by 3 bases and J by 8 bases, with 20 bases left in between. This CDR3 contains 15 residues. CDR3 in amino acids: CSASLPGSRFDEQFF. The DNA of the CDR3 is TGCAGTGCTAGTCTCCCCGGGAGTAGGTTTGATGAGCAGTTCTTC.

V gene TRBV11-3 combines with J gene TRBJ2-1; tentative D call: TRBD2 (7 bases). In germline, CDR1 is SGHNT, CDR2 YENEEA. Trimming pared 1 base from V and 4 bases from J, leaving 11 bases between. The CDR3 has 15 residues. The CDR3 region has the DNA TGTGCCAGCAGCTTAGTGGGGGGGGCATACAATGAGCAGTTCTTC. Amino acid sequence: CASSLVGGAYNEQFF.

The chain uses TRBV2 and TRBJ1-5, with TRBD1 as a possible D gene (6 bases). The length of the CDR3 is 14 residues. Trimming pared 3 bases from V and 4 bases from J, leaving 10 bases between. In germline, CDR1 is SNHLY, CDR2 FYNNEI. The chain's CDR3 is CASSEDRGNQPQHF. In DNA form, the CDR3 reads TGTGCCAGCAGTGAGGACAGAGGGAATCAGCCCCAGCATTTT.

The chain uses TRBV15 and TRBJ2-1; 8 bases agree with TRBD2. This CDR3 comprises 15 residues. Germline V CDR1 and CDR2: LNHNV, YYDKDF (reference sequence). Trimming took 0 bases from V and 4 from J; bases not matched to a gene: 2. CDR3 sequence reads: CATSREAGVYNEQFF. The CDR3 coding sequence is TGTGCCACCAGCAGAGAAGCGGGGGTTTACAATGAGCAGTTCTTC.

This chain connects TRBV29-1 to TRBJ1-2, with D maybe TRBD1 (5 bases). The CDR3 totals 12 residues. V was pared by 0 bases and J by 6 bases, with 8 bases between. Germline CDR1 is SQVTM and CDR2 is ANQGSEA. Written as DNA, the CDR3 is TGCAGCGTTGAAGATCTGACAGATGGCTACACCTTC. Protein product: CSVEDLTDGYTF.

This clonotype was observed many times. This sequence joins TRBV28 and TRBJ2-3; 10 bases agree with TRBD2. The CDR3 extends over 15 amino acids. J lost 1 base, V lost 6 bases, and 4 bases had no gene match. From germline, CDR1 is MDHEN and CDR2 SYDVKM. The CDR3 DNA reads TGTGCCAGCAGAACCAGCGGGGGGGGCACAGATACGCAGTATTTT. The encoded protein is CASRTSGGGTDTQYF.

This clonotype was detected a few times. The V and J genes are TRBV27 and TRBJ2-3; D is perhaps TRBD2 (5 bases). CDR1 and CDR2 (germline): MNHEY, SMNVEV (reference sequence). The CDR3 runs to 15 residues. The V end lost 2 bases, the J end lost 2 bases, and 11 bases lay between the germline ends. CDR3: CASSLLRDYTDTQYF. CDR3 sequence (DNA): TGTGCCAGCAGTTTACTGCGCGACTACACAGATACGCAGTATTTT.

The chain carries TRBV5-6 and TRBJ1-1; D is possibly TRBD1 (5 bases). The CDR3 covers 14 residues. The V end lost 4 bases, the J end lost 10 bases, and 20 bases lay between the germline ends. Germline loops: CDR1 SGHDT, CDR2 YYEEEE. The CDR3 coding sequence is TGTGCCAGCAGCCTTGGGACTTTGGGAGGGATAGCTTTCTTT. This sequence encodes CASSLGTLGGIAFF.